This T cell receptor (beta chain) emerged from a study of shared clonotypes between healthy human individuals. The donor cohort consisted entirely of Caucasian adults residing in Nashville, Tennessee. Regarding this clone: Its cognate antigen is unknown.

Study outcomes and limitations: Enrolling few donors narrowed the genetic and exposure-history diversity that was represented. The four-donor shared clonotypes exceeded non-shared clonotypes in generation probability, with non-shared ones scoring lower.

V dropped 8 bases and J dropped 4; count of bases not matched to a gene: 4. Germline values: CDR1 SNHLY, CDR2 FYNNEI. The length of the CDR3 is 13 residues. Deep was the level at which the assay was run. Only in-frame clones appear in the TCRdb table, and some are missing; sequencing was by immunoSEQ multiplex PCR. The repertoire holds over 2 million clones, with 85% to 95% as singletons. The chain employs TRBV2 and TRBJ1-1; 10 bases map to TRBD1. The sample comprised naive CD4+ T cells from PBMCs. The subset here: CD45RA+ positively selected. The receptor's source is a man aged 18-30 years in good health. Some clones in this sample may be carry-over from other donors' samples. As DNA, the CDR3 is TGTGCCAGCGCCCGGGACAGGGGCACTGAAGCTTTCTTT. It encodes CASARDRGTEAFF.